The text below deals with one TCR beta chain. Germline V gene sequence: CDR1 SGHVS, CDR2 FQNEAQ. With 5 bases clipped from V and 5 bases from J, the junction kept 9 bases outside the gene matches. The length of the CDR3 is 15 residues. This record belongs to a study of T cell changes during pregnancy in multiple sclerosis. Assay: immunoSEQ multiplex PCR; the TCRdb copy retains only in-frame clones and omits some. The data contain tens of thousands of clones, 70% to 90% of them singletons. The V call is TRBV7-8, the J call TRBJ1-1; 9 bases fit TRBD1. The source was CD8+ T cells from peripheral blood mononuclear cells, collected in the second trimester of pregnancy. This clonotype originated in a female donor in good health, enrolled as a control in a pregnancy study. The CDR3 sequence is CASSPRGQGLTEAFF. The CDR3 region has the DNA TGTGCCAGCAGCCCTAGGGGACAGGGTTTGACTGAAGCTTTCTTT.